This T cell receptor (beta chain) originates from a study of blood T cell repertoires in COVID-19. At the level of the study: Specimens from acute and convalescent COVID-19 originated in the United States, Italy and Spain. T cells, B-cell-depleted T cells, or PBMCs provided the cDNA or gDNA that served as material.

The germline V and J ends were trimmed by 6 bases and 5 bases, with 7 bases remaining between them. The CDR3 is 11 amino acids. The germline CDR1 and CDR2 sequences are LGHNT and FRNRAP. Original methodology: Using reference gene primer amplification, nucleated cell counts were estimated. Profiling relied on immunoSEQ multiplex PCR, and the TCRdb table lists in-frame clones only, not all of them. V, J and clone size were drawn from that table, and D and trimming were deduced from the DNA. There are about 31,000 clones in the sample; over 80% occur only once, and around 5% lies in the top ten. The chain carries TRBV12-5 and TRBJ1-2; D is unresolved. Material: peripheral blood. The TCR was taken from a human donor in a cohort sampled during active COVID-19. The CDR3 is CASGSLYGYTF. As DNA, the CDR3 is TGTGCTAGTGGCTCCCTTTATGGCTACACCTTC.